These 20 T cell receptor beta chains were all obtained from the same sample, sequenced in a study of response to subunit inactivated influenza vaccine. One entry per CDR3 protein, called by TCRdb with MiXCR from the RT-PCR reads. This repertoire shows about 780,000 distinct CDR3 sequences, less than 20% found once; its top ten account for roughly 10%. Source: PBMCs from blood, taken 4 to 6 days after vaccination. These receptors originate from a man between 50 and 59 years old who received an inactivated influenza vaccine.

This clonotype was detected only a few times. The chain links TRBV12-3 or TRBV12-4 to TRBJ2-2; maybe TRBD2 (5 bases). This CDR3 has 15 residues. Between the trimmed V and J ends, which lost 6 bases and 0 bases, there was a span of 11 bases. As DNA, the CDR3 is TGTGCCAGCAGCCCTACTAGAACGAACACCGGGGAGCTGTTTTTT. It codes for CASSPTRTNTGELFF.

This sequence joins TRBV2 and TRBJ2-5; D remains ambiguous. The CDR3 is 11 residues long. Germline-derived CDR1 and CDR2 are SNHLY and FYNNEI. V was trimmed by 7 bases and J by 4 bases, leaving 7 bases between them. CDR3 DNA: TGTGCCAGCAACCTTCGAGAGACCCAGTACTTC. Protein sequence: CASNLRETQYF.

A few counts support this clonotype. Here the CDR3 reads CSATGTAYEQYF. The CDR3 DNA reads as TGCAGCGCGACCGGGACAGCCTACGAGCAGTACTTC. This chain connects TRBV29-1 to TRBJ2-7; 7 bases are shared with TRBD1. The CDR3 has 12 residues. Germline V gene data show CDR1 as SQVTM and CDR2 as ANQGSEA. The V and J ends lost 7 bases and 2 bases, in that order; junction bases with no gene match: 5.

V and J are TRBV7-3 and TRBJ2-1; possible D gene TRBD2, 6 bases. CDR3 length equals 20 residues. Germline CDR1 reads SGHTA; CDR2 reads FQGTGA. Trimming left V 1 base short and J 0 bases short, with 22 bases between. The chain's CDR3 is CASSLIGSSGSTSSYNEQFF. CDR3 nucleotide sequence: TGTGCCAGCAGCTTAATAGGGTCGAGCGGGTCTACAAGCTCCTACAATGAGCAGTTCTTC.

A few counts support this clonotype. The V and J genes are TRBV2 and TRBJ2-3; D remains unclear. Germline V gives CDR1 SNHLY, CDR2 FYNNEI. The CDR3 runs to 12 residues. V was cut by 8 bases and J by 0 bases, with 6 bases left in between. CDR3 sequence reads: CASLTSTDTQYF. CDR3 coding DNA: TGTGCCAGCCTGACTAGCACAGATACGCAGTATTTT.

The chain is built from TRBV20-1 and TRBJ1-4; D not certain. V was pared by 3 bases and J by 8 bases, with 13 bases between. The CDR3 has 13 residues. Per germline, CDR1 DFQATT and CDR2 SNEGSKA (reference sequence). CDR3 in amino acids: CSARSQTGEKLFF. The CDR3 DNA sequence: TGCAGTGCTAGGTCACAAACGGGCGAAAAACTGTTTTTT.

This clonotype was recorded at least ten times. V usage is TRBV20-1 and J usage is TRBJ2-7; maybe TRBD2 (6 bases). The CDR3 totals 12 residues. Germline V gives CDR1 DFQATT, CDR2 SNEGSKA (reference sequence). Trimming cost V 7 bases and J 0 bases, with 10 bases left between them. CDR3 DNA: TGCAGTGTAAGTAGCGGCTCCTACGAGCAGTACTTC. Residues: CSVSSGSYEQYF.

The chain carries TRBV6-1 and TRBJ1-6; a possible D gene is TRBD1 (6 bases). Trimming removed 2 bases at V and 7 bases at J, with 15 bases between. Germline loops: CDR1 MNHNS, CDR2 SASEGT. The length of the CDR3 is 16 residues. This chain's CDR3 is CASSESWTALNSPLHF. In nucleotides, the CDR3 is TGTGCCAGCAGTGAATCCTGGACAGCACTCAATTCACCCCTCCACTTT.

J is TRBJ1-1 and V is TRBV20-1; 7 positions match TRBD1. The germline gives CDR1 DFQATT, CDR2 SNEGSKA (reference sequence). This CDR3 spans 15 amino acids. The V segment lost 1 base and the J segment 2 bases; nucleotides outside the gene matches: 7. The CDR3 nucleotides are TGCAGTGCTAGAGTGGGTGGGACAGTCAACACTGAAGCTTTCTTT. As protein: CSARVGGTVNTEAFF.

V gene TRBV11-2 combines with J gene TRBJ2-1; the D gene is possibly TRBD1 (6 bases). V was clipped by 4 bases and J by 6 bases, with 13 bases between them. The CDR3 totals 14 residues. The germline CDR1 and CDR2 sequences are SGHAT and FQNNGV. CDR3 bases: TGTGCCAGCAGCTCAGGGACAATTTTCAATGAGCAGTTCTTC. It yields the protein CASSSGTIFNEQFF.

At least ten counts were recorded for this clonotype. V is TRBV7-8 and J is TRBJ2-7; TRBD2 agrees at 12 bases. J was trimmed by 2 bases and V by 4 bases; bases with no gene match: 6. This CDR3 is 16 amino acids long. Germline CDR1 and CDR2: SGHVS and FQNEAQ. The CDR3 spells CASSSGLAGTAYEQYF. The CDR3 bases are TGTGCCAGCAGCTCAGGACTAGCGGGGACCGCCTACGAGCAGTACTTC.

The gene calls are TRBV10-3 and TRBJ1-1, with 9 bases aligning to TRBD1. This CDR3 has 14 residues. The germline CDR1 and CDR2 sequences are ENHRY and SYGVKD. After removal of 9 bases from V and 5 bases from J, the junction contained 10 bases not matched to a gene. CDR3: CAITPGQGKTEAFF. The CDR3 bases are TGTGCCATTACCCCGGGACAGGGTAAAACTGAAGCTTTCTTT.

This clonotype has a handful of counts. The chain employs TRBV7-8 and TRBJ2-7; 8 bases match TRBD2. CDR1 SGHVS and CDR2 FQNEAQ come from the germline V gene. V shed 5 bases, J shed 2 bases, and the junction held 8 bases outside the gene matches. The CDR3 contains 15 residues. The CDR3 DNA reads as TGTGCCAGCAGCATTACTAGCGGAGGCCCCTACGAGCAGTACTTC. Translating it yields CASSITSGGPYEQYF.

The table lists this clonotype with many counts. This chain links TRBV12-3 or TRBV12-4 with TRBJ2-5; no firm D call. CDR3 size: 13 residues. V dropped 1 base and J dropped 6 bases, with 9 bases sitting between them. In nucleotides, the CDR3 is TGTGCCAGCAGTTTAGACAGTCGTCAGACCCAGTACTTC. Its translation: CASSLDSRQTQYF.

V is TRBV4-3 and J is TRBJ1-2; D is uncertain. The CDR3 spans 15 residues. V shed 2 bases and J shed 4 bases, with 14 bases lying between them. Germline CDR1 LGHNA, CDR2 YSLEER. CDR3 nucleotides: TGCGCCAGCAGCCAAACTGGGGTTTCTCTCTATGGCTACACCTTC. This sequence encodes CASSQTGVSLYGYTF.

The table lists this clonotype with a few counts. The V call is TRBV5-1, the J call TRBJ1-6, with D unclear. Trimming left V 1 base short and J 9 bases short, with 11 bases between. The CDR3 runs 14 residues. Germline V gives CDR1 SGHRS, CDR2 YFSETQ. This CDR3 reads CASSLSGTPSPLHF. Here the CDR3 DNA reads TGCGCCAGCAGCTTGAGCGGCACCCCTTCACCCCTCCACTTT.

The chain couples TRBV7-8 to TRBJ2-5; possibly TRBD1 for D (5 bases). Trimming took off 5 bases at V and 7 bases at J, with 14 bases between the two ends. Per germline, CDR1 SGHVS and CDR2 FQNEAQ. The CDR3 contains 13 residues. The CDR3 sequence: CASSVRTPRTQYF. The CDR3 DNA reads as TGTGCCAGCAGCGTCCGGACACCACGGACCCAGTACTTC.

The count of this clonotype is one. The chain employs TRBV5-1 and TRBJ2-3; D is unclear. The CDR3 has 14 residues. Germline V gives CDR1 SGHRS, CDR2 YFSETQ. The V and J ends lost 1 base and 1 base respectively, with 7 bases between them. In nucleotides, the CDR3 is TGCGCCAGCAGCTTGTCCGCGGGCACAGATACGCAGTATTTT. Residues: CASSLSAGTDTQYF.

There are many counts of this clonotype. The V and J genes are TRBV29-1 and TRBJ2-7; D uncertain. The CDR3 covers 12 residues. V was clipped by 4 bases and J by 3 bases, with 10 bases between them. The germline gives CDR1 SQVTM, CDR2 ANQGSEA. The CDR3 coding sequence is TGCAGCGTTGGGGGTCCGAACTACGAGCAGTACTTC. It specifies CSVGGPNYEQYF.

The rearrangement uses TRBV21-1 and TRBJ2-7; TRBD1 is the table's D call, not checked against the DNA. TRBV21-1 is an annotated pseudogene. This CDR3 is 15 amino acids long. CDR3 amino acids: CASSKVEQGAYEQYF. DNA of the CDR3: TGTGCCAGCAGCAAAGTGGAGCAGGGGGCCTACGAGCAGTACTTC.